The next 28 T cell receptor beta chains were all read from a single sample in a study of cytomegalovirus exposure and HLA in healthy donors. PCR involved 60 Vbeta and 13 Jbeta primers. TCRdb's copy holds only in-frame clones and misses some; the assay was immunoSEQ multiplex PCR. Of some 130,000 clones listed, approximately 82% are singletons. Sequencing was carried out using PBMCs. The receptors were sampled from a female donor in good health and CMV-seronegative.

The sample holds a few counts of this clone. The CDR3 spells CAISDRQGNYEQYF. The CDR3 nucleotides read TGTGCCATCAGTGACCGACAGGGAAACTACGAGCAGTACTTC. The V and J genes are TRBV10-3 and TRBJ2-7; 7 bases fit TRBD1. From germline, CDR1 is ENHRY and CDR2 SYGVKD. The CDR3 runs 14 residues. V gave up 3 bases and J gave up 3 bases; unmatched junction bases: 5.

The J gene is TRBJ2-2, the V gene TRBV7-9; D remains ambiguous. V was cut by 3 bases and J by 4 bases, with 3 bases left in between. CDR1 and CDR2 (germline): SEHNR, FQNEAQ (reference sequence). The CDR3 sequence is 12 residues long. The CDR3 loop is CASSFRTGELFF. The CDR3 DNA follows: TGTGCCAGCAGCTTCCGCACCGGGGAGCTGTTTTTT.

This chain links TRBV4-2 with TRBJ1-2; 8 bases map to TRBD1. Germline CDR1 is LGHNA and CDR2 is YNFKEQ. CDR3 size: 14 residues. Trimming took 1 base from V and 6 from J; bases not matched to a gene: 4. The CDR3 reads CASSQGTGKDGYTF. The DNA for the CDR3 is TGTGCCAGCAGCCAAGGGACAGGGAAGGATGGCTACACCTTC.

This chain links TRBV6-5 with TRBJ2-7; the D gene is possibly TRBD2 (6 bases). The germline V gene has CDR1 MNHEY and CDR2 SVGAGI. The CDR3 covers 15 residues. Trimming took 4 bases from V and 2 from J, leaving 15 bases between them. The CDR3 DNA sequence: TGTGCCAGCAGTTTTTTTCCCGGACTAACCTACGAGCAGTACTTC. Translating gives CASSFFPGLTYEQYF.

V and J are TRBV9 and TRBJ1-4; D is undetermined. From germline, CDR1 is SGDLS and CDR2 YYNGEE. The V end was cut by 3 bases, the J end by 8 bases, with 20 bases between. The CDR3 loop spans 16 amino acids. CDR3 DNA sequence: TGTGCCAGCAGCGGAGGGCAGGTAACCTGGAGCGAAAAACTGTTTTTT. Translating gives CASSGGQVTWSEKLFF.

The chain links TRBV30 to TRBJ1-3; TRBD1 matches 9 bases. The V gene's germline CDR1 is GTSNPN and CDR2 SVGIG (reference sequence). Trimming cost V 4 bases and J 3 bases; bases outside gene matches: 4. The CDR3 is 14 amino acids. The CDR3 region is CAWIVTGGGNTIYF. CDR3 DNA: TGTGCCTGGATAGTGACAGGGGGTGGAAACACCATATATTTT. Combining the CDR3 with reference TRBV30 and TRBJ1-3 gives the whole variable domain SQTIHQWPATLVQPVGSPLSLECTVEGTSNPNLYWYRQAAGRGLQLLFYSVGIGQISSEVPQNLSASRPQDRQFILSSKKLLLSDSGFYLCAWIVTGGGNTIYFGEGSWLTVV.

The rearrangement joins TRBV4-3 to TRBJ2-1, with 12 nucleotides matching TRBD2. The CDR3 sequence is 16 residues long. V was pared by 4 bases and J by 8 bases, with 9 bases of the junction left unmatched. Germline V CDR1 and CDR2: LGHNA, YSLEER. This CDR3 is CASSRETSGSPHEQFF. In DNA form, the CDR3 reads TGCGCCAGCAGCCGAGAGACTAGCGGGAGTCCCCATGAGCAGTTCTTC.

As to this clone: An end of the junction differs from the germline gene, which may be a read error. The J gene is TRBJ1-1, the V gene TRBV19; 9 bases line up with TRBD1. Germline assignment: CDR1 LNHDA and CDR2 SQIVND (reference sequence). The CDR3 has 14 residues. The chain's CDR3 is CASSSTSDRGTWLF. Written as DNA, the CDR3 is TGTGCCAGTAGCTCTACCTCGGACAGGGGAACGTGGCTCTTT. The whole variable domain, filled in from reference TRBV19 and TRBJ1-1, reads DGGITQSPKYLFRKEGQNVTLSCEQNLNHDAMYWYRQDPGQGLRLIYYSQIVNDFQKGDIAEGYSVSREKKESFPLTVTSAQKNPTAFYLCASSSTSDRGTWLFGQGTRLTVV.

CDR3 sequence (DNA): TGTGCCAGCAGCTTAAGGCGCGGTGCTGAGCAGTTCTTC. The encoded protein is CASSLRRGAEQFF. The chain is built from TRBV7-2 and TRBJ2-1; D remains unclear. Germline CDR1 reads SGHTA; CDR2 reads FQGNSA. This CDR3 region has 13 residues. V was cut by 2 bases and J by 9 bases, with 11 bases left in between.

The chain uses TRBV7-3 and TRBJ1-2, with D possibly matching TRBD1 (6 bases). Trimming took 6 bases from V and 6 from J, leaving 14 bases between them. Germline values: CDR1 SGHTA, CDR2 FQGTGA. The CDR3 spans 13 residues. The CDR3 sequence is CASSYPQGDGYTF. The CDR3, as DNA: TGTGCCAGCAGTTACCCACAGGGAGATGGCTACACCTTC.

The rearrangement links TRBV4-1 to TRBJ2-7, with 9 bases lining up with TRBD2. The CDR3 runs 17 residues. The junction had 11 bases not matched to a gene; V was cut back by 3 bases and J by 2 bases. In germline, CDR1 is MGHRA, CDR2 YSYEKL. The CDR3 is CASSQEVLAGRAYEQYF. The CDR3 region has the DNA TGCGCCAGCAGCCAGGAGGTTCTAGCGGGGCGGGCCTACGAGCAGTACTTC.

This chain links TRBV29-1 with TRBJ2-1, with a possible D match to TRBD2 (5 bases). Germline CDR1 SQVTM, CDR2 ANQGSEA. The V end was cut by 4 bases, the J end by 10 bases, with 8 bases between. CDR3 length: 10 amino acids. The CDR3 region has the DNA TGCAGCGTTGTAGGAGGAGAGCAGTTCTTC. This encodes CSVVGGEQFF.

Worth noting for this clone: Other DNA sequences in this specimen translate into the identical CDR3. The chain joins TRBV11-2 to TRBJ2-3; 7 nucleotides agree with TRBD2. The CDR3 runs to 15 residues. The V gene's germline CDR1 is SGHAT and CDR2 FQNNGV. V was pared by 5 bases and J by 6 bases, with 11 bases of the junction left unmatched. The CDR3 protein is CASSPLAGVPDTQYF. CDR3 sequence (DNA): TGTGCCAGCAGCCCATTGGCGGGAGTTCCCGATACGCAGTATTTT.

This chain links TRBV5-1 with TRBJ2-7; D uncertain. The ends were cut back, 2 bases at V and 7 bases at J, with 10 bases in the middle. Germline CDR1 and CDR2: SGHRS and YFSETQ. CDR3 length equals 12 residues. The CDR3, as DNA: TGCGCCAGCAGCTTACCGTTCGGGGAGCAGTACTTC. Translated, it gives CASSLPFGEQYF.

This clone was counted a single time. At the DNA level, this CDR3 is encoded by other sequences in the same sample as well. The rearrangement joins TRBV28 to TRBJ2-7; D is undetermined. V shed 2 bases and J shed 2 bases, with 10 bases lying between them. CDR3 length: 14 residues. Germline V CDR1 and CDR2: MDHEN, SYDVKM. CDR3 protein: CASSLGGAAYEQYF. DNA of the CDR3: TGTGCCAGCAGTTTAGGCGGAGCTGCCTACGAGCAGTACTTC.

This clone was observed a single time. The CDR3: CASSQVPTGAREQYF. The CDR3 DNA reads as TGCGCCAGCAGCCAAGTCCCGACAGGGGCGCGGGAGCAGTACTTC. V and J are TRBV4-1 and TRBJ2-7, with 8 bases lining up with TRBD1. The CDR3 has 15 amino acids. Germline values: CDR1 MGHRA, CDR2 YSYEKL. V dropped 1 base and J dropped 7; count of bases not matched to a gene: 9.

V usage is TRBV10-3 and J usage is TRBJ2-7; 7 nucleotides agree with TRBD1. This CDR3 spans 13 amino acids. The germline V gene has CDR1 ENHRY and CDR2 SYGVKD. Trimming cost V 7 bases and J 3 bases; bases outside gene matches: 6. CDR3 protein: CAINRQGGYEQYF. The CDR3 DNA reads TGTGCCATCAACCGACAGGGCGGCTACGAGCAGTACTTC.

This chain links TRBV18 with TRBJ2-7; weak D call: TRBD2 (5 bases). Trimming pared 5 bases from V and 2 bases from J, leaving 10 bases between. CDR3 length: 13 amino acids. CDR1 is KGHSH, CDR2 LQKENI, per germline. CDR3 region: CASSISGTYEQYF. As DNA, the CDR3 is TGTGCCAGCTCAATCTCGGGAACCTACGAGCAGTACTTC.

The chain employs TRBV7-9 and TRBJ2-7; 8 bases are shared with TRBD1. The CDR3 has 13 amino acids. The germline V gene encodes CDR1 SEHNR and CDR2 FQNEAQ (reference sequence). V dropped 7 bases and J dropped 0; count of bases not matched to a gene: 2. CDR3 coding DNA: TGTGCCAGCACGGACAGGGCCTCCTACGAGCAGTACTTC. It codes for CASTDRASYEQYF.

The V call is TRBV6-1, the J call TRBJ2-7; a possible D gene is TRBD2 (6 bases). Germline V lookup: CDR1 MNHNS, CDR2 SASEGT. V dropped 4 bases and J dropped 2 bases, with 18 bases sitting between them. This CDR3 contains 16 residues. The CDR3: CASSVSFWDSAYEQYF. CDR3 bases: TGTGCCAGCAGTGTTTCGTTCTGGGACTCCGCCTACGAGCAGTACTTC.

The J gene is TRBJ1-2, the V gene TRBV18, with no clear D. Germline assignment: CDR1 KGHSH and CDR2 LQKENI. The CDR3 sequence is 16 residues long. Trimming pared 2 bases from V and 5 bases from J, leaving 18 bases between. The CDR3 bases are TGTGCCAGCTCACCAGGGCCTCAGGAGTCGGGGTATGGCTACACCTTC. Residues: CASSPGPQESGYGYTF.

The chain recombines TRBV7-8 with TRBJ1-5; D is ambiguous. Germline CDR1 is SGHVS and CDR2 is FQNEAQ. This CDR3 has 16 amino acids. V was trimmed by 2 bases and J by 2 bases, leaving 13 bases between them. The CDR3: CASSLLAGSGNQPQHF. The CDR3, as DNA: TGTGCCAGCAGCTTACTGGCGGGGTCGGGCAATCAGCCCCAGCATTTT.

This clone was seen a few times. V usage is TRBV9 and J usage is TRBJ2-1; 9 nucleotides agree with TRBD2. Germline V lookup: CDR1 SGDLS, CDR2 YYNGEE. This CDR3 region has 15 residues. Unmatched junction bases numbered 6, after V lost 3 bases and J lost 5 bases. CDR3 loop: CASSEAASGNNEQFF. Written as DNA, the CDR3 is TGTGCCAGCAGCGAGGCTGCTAGCGGGAACAATGAGCAGTTCTTC.

CDR3 loop: CASSFTGDETQYF. CDR3 in DNA: TGCGCCAGCAGCTTCACGGGAGATGAGACCCAGTACTTC. The gene calls are TRBV5-1 and TRBJ2-5; possibly TRBD2 for D (6 bases). CDR3 length equals 13 residues. V lost 2 bases and J 5 bases, leaving 10 bases between the germline ends. The V gene's germline CDR1 is SGHRS and CDR2 YFSETQ.

The chain links TRBV27 to TRBJ2-7; D may be TRBD1 (5 bases). The CDR3 has 13 amino acids. Between the trimmed V and J ends, which lost 2 bases and 4 bases, there was a span of 9 bases. Germline-derived CDR1 and CDR2 are MNHEY and SMNVEV (reference sequence). The chain's CDR3 is CASSLNDRYEQYF. CDR3 coding DNA: TGTGCCAGCAGTTTAAACGACAGATACGAGCAGTACTTC.

The V call is TRBV7-2, the J call TRBJ1-2; TRBD1 is a possible D gene (5 bases). Germline lookup yields CDR1 SGHTA and CDR2 FQGNSA. There are 15 residues in the CDR3. Between the trimmed V and J ends, which lost 1 base and 6 bases, there was a span of 15 bases. The CDR3 reads CASSLEKWGPNGYTF. The CDR3 DNA reads as TGTGCCAGCAGCTTAGAAAAATGGGGCCCAAATGGCTACACCTTC.

The genes are TRBV19 and TRBJ2-2; the D gene is possibly TRBD1 (6 bases). The V gene lost 3 bases and the J gene lost 3 bases, with 14 bases spanning the gap. The germline gives CDR1 LNHDA, CDR2 SQIVND (reference sequence). This CDR3 has 16 residues. CDR3 sequence: CASSIQGTGYTGELFF. The CDR3 DNA is TGTGCCAGTAGTATCCAGGGGACGGGGTACACCGGGGAGCTGTTTTTT.

This sequence joins TRBV27 and TRBJ1-1, with D hard to call. Germline V gene lookup returns CDR1 MNHEY and CDR2 SMNVEV (reference sequence). The CDR3 sequence is 13 residues long. Trimming took off 3 bases at V and 6 bases at J, with 11 bases between the two ends. CDR3 coding DNA: TGTGCCAGCAGTTTGGCGGGCTTTGCTGAAGCTTTCTTT. This encodes CASSLAGFAEAFF.